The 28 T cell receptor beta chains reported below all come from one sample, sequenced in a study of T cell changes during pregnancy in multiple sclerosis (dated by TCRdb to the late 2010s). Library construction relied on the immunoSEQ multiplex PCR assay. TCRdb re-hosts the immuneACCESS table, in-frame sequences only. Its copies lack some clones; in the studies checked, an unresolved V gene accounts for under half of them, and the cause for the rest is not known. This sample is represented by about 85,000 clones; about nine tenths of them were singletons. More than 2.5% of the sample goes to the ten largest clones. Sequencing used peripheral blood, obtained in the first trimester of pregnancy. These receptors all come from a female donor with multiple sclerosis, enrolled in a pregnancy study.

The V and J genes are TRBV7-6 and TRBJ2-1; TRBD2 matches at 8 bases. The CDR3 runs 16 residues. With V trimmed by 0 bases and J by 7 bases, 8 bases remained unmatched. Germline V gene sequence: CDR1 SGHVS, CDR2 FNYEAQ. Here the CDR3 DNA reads TGTGCCAGCAGCTTAGCGTCGGGAGGGGGTTGGAATGAGCAGTTCTTC. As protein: CASSLASGGGWNEQFF.

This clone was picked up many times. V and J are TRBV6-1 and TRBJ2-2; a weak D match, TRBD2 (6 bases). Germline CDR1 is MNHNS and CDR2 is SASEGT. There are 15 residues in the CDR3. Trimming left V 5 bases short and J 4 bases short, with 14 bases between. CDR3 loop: CASSTGETSTGELFF. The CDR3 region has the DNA TGTGCCAGCAGTACGGGGGAGACGAGCACCGGGGAGCTGTTTTTT.

CDR3 region: CATSGLAGSGGTQYF. The CDR3 DNA reads as TGCGCCACCTCCGGACTAGCGGGATCCGGGGGGACCCAGTACTTC. V is TRBV10-2 and J is TRBJ2-5, with 12 nucleotides matching TRBD2. This CDR3 region has 15 residues. The V gene's germline CDR1 is WSHSY and CDR2 SAAADI. The J segment lost 7 bases and the V segment lost 10 bases, leaving 13 bases of the junction unmatched.

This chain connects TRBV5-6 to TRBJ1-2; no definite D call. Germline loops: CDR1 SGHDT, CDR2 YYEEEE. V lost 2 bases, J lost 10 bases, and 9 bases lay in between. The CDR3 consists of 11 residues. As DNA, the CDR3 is TGTGCCAGCAGCTTCGCCGGGGACTACACCTTC. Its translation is CASSFAGDYTF.

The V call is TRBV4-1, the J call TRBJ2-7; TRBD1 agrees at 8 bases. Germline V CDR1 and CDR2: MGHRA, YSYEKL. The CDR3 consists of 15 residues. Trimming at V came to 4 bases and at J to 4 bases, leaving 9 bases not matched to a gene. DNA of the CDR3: TGCGCCAGCAGCCTGAGTAGGGACAGGCGGTACGAGCAGTACTTC. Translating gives CASSLSRDRRYEQYF.

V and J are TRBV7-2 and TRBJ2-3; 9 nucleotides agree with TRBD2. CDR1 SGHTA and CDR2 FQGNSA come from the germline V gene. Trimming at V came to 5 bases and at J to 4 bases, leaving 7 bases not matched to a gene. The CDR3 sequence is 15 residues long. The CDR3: CASSPRASGADTQYF. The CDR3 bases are TGTGCCAGCAGCCCCAGGGCTAGCGGGGCAGATACGCAGTATTTT.

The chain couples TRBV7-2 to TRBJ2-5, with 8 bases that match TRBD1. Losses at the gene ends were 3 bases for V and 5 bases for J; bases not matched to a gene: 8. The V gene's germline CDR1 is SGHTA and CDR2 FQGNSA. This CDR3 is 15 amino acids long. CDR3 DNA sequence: TGTGCCAGCAGCTTCCTAATCAGGGGGCGTGAGACCCAGTACTTC. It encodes CASSFLIRGRETQYF.

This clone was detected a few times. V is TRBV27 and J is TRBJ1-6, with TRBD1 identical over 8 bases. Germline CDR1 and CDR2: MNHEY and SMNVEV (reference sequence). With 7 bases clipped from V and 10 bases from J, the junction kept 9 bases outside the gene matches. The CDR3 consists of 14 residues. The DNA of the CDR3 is TGTGCCAGCAAGTTGGGCAGGGGGCCATCACCCCTCCACTTT. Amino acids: CASKLGRGPSPLHF.

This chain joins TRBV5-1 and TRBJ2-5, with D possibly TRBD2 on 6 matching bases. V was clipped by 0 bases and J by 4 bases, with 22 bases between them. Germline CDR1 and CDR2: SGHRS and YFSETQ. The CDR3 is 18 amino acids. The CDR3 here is CASSLVPGERATLETQYF. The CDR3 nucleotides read TGCGCCAGCAGCTTGGTCCCGGGAGAGCGGGCCACCTTAGAGACCCAGTACTTC. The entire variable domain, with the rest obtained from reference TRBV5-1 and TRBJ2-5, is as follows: KAGVTQTPRYLIKTRGQQVTLSCSPISGHRSVSWYQQTPGQGLQFLFEYFSETQRNKGNFPGRFSGRQFSNSRSEMNVSTLELGDSALYLCASSLVPGERATLETQYFGPGTRLLVL.

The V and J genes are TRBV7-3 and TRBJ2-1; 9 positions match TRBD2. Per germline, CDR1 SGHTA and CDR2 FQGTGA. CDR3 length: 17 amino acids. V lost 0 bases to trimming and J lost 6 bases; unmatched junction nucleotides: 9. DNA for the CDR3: TGTGCCAGCAGCTTAACGGGCCGGCGGGGGGGCCCCAATGAGCAGTTCTTC. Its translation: CASSLTGRRGGPNEQFF.

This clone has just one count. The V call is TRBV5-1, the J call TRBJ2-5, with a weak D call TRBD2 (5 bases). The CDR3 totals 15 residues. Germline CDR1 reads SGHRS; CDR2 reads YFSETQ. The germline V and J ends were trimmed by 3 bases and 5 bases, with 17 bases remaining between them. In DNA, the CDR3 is TGCGCCAGCAGCTCAGGTAATAGCGTCCTGGAGACCCAGTACTTC. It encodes CASSSGNSVLETQYF.

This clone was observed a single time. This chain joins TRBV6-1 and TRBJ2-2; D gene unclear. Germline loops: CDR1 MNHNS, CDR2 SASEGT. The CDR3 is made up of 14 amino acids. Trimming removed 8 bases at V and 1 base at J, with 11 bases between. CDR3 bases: TGTGCCAGCGGCCTCGACAAGAACACCGGGGAGCTGTTTTTT. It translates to CASGLDKNTGELFF.

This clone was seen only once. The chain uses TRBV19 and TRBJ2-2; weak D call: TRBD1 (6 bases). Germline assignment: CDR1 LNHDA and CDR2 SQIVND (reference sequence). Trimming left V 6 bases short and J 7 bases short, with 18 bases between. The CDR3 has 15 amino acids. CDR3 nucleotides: TGTGCCAGTAGACCAAATACAGGGTCCCACGGGGAGCTGTTTTTT. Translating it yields CASRPNTGSHGELFF.

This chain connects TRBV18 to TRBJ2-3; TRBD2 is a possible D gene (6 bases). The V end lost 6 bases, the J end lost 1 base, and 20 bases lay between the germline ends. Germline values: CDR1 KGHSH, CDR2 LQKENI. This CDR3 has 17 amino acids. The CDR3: CASSPIIPGAGTDTQYF. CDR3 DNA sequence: TGTGCCAGCTCGCCTATCATACCGGGAGCGGGCACAGATACGCAGTATTTT.

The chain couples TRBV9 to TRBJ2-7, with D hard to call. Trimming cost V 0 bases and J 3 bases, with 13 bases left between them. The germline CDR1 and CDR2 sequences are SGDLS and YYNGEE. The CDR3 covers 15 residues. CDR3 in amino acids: CASSVGSTSIYEQYF. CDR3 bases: TGTGCCAGCAGCGTAGGATCTACGTCGATCTACGAGCAGTACTTC.

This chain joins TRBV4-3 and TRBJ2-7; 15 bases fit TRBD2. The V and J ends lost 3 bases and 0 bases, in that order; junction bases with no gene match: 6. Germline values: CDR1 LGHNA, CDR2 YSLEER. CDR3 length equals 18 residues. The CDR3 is CASSQGLAGGTSSYEQYF. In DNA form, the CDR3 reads TGCGCCAGCAGCCAGGGACTAGCGGGGGGAACTAGCTCCTACGAGCAGTACTTC.

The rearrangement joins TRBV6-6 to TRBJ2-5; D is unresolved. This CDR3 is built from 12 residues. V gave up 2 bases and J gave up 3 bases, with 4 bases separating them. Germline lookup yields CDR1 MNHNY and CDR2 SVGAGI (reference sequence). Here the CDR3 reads CASSYREETQYF. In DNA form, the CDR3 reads TGTGCCAGCAGTTACCGTGAAGAGACCCAGTACTTC.

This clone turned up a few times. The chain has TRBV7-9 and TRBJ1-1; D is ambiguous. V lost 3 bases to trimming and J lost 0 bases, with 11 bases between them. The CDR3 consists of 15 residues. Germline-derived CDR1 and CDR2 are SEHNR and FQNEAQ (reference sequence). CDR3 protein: CASSFLTAMNTEAFF. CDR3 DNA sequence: TGTGCCAGCAGCTTCCTTACAGCCATGAACACTGAAGCTTTCTTT.

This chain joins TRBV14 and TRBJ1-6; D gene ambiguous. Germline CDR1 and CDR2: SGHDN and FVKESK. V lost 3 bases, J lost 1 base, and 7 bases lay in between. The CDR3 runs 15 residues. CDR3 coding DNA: TGTGCCAGCAGCCATTCAGTATCCTATAATTCACCCCTCCACTTT. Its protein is CASSHSVSYNSPLHF.

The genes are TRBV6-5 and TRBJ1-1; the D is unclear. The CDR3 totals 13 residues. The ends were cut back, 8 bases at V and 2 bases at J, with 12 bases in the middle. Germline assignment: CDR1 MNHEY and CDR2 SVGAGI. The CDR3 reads CASRSVTNTEAFF. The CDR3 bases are TGTGCCAGCCGATCCGTGACAAACACTGAAGCTTTCTTT.

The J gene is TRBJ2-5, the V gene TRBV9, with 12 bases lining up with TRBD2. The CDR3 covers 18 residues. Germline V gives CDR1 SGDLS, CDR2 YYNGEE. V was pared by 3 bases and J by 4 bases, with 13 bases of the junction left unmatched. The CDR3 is CASSAGGLAGGQRETQYF. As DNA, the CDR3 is TGTGCCAGCAGCGCCGGGGGTCTAGCGGGGGGGCAGCGAGAGACCCAGTACTTC. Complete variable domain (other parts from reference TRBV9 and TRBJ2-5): DSGVTQTPKHLITATGQRVTLRCSPRSGDLSVYWYQQSLDQGLQFLIQYYNGEERAKGNILERFSAQQFPDLHSELNLSSLELGDSALYFCASSAGGLAGGQRETQYFGPGTRLLVL.

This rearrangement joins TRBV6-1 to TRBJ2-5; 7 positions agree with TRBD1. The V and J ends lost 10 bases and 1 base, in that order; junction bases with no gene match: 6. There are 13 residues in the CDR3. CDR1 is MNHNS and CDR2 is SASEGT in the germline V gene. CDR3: CAIQTGVQETQYF. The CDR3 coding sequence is TGTGCCATTCAAACAGGGGTCCAAGAGACCCAGTACTTC.

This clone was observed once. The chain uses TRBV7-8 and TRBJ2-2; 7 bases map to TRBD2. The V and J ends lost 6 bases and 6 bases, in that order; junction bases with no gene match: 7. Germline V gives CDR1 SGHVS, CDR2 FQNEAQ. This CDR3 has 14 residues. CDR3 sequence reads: CASRSGVGAGELFF. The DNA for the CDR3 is TGTGCCAGCAGAAGCGGGGTTGGGGCCGGGGAGCTGTTTTTT.

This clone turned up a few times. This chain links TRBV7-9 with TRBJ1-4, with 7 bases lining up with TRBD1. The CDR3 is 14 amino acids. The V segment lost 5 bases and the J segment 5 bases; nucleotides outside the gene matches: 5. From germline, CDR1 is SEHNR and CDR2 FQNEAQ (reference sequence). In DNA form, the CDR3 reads TGTGCCAGCAGCCCTGACAGGGTGAATGAAAAACTGTTTTTT. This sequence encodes CASSPDRVNEKLFF.

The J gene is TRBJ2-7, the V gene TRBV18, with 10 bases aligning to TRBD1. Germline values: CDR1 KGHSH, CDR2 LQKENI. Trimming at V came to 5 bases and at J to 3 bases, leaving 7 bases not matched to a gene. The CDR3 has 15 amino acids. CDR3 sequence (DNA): TGTGCCAGCTCATCCGGACAGGGGGTTATCTACGAGCAGTACTTC. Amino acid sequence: CASSSGQGVIYEQYF.

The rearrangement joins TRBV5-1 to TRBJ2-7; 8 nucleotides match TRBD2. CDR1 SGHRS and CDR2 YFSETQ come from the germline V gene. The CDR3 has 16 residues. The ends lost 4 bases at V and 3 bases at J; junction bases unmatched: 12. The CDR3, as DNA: TGCGCCAGCAGCCCGGGGGTACTAGCGGCAGACTACGAGCAGTACTTC. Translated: CASSPGVLAADYEQYF.

DNA of the CDR3: TGTGCCAGCAGTGGGCTAGCGGGGAACAATGAGCAGTTCTTC. This encodes CASSGLAGNNEQFF. The J gene is TRBJ2-1, the V gene TRBV6-4; 9 bases map to TRBD2. CDR1 MRHNA and CDR2 SNTAGT come from the germline V gene. The CDR3 is 14 residues long. V trimming: 4 bases; J trimming: 5 bases; junction bases outside the gene matches: 3.

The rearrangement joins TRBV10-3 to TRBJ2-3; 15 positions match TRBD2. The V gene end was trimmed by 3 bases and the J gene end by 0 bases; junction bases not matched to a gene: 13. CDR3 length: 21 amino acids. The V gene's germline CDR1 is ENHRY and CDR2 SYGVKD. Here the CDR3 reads CAISDHGTSGGIWTSTDTQYF. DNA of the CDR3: TGTGCCATCAGTGACCACGGGACTAGCGGGGGGATTTGGACTAGCACAGATACGCAGTATTTT.